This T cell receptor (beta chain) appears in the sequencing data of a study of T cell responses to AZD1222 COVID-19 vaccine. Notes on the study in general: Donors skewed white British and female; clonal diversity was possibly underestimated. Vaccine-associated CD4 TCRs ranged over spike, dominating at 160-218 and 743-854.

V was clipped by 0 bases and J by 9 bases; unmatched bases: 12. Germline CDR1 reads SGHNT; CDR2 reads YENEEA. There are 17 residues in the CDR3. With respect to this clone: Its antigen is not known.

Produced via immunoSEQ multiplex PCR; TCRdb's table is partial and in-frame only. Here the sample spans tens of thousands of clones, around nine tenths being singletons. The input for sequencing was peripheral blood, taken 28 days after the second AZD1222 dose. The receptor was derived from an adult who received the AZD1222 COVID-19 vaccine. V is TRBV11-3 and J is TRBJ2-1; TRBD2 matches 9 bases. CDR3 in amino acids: CASSLDEVVAGVAEQFF. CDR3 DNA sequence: TGTGCCAGCAGCTTAGATGAGGTGGTAGCGGGAGTTGCTGAGCAGTTCTTC. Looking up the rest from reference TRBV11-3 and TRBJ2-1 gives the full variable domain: EAGVVQSPRYKIIEKKQPVAFWCNPISGHNTLYWYLQNLGQGPELLIRYENEEAVDDSQLPKDRFSAERLKGVDSTLKIQPAELGDSAVYLCASSLDEVVAGVAEQFFGPGTRLTVL.